This TCR beta chain originates from a study of blood T cell repertoires in COVID-19. The data were produced by immunoSEQ multiplex PCR, yet TCRdb's version contains in-frame clones alone and is incomplete. The sample lists more than 250,000 clones, more than 75% occurring once. Cohort 3 donors counted as recovered after two negative PCRs, clearance, or resolved symptoms. Material for sequencing was PBMCs or T cells enriched from blood (not recorded which). The source is a woman aged 30 to 39 who had recovered from COVID-19.

CDR3 coding DNA: TGTGCCAGTAGTATAGTGGAAGGAGGAGGCGGGAACACTGAAGCTTTCTTT. Translating it yields CASSIVEGGGGNTEAFF. The chain recombines TRBV19 with TRBJ1-1; D call uncertain. This CDR3 comprises 17 residues. V dropped 1 base and J dropped 1 base, with 16 bases sitting between them. Germline V lookup: CDR1 LNHDA, CDR2 SQIVND (reference sequence).